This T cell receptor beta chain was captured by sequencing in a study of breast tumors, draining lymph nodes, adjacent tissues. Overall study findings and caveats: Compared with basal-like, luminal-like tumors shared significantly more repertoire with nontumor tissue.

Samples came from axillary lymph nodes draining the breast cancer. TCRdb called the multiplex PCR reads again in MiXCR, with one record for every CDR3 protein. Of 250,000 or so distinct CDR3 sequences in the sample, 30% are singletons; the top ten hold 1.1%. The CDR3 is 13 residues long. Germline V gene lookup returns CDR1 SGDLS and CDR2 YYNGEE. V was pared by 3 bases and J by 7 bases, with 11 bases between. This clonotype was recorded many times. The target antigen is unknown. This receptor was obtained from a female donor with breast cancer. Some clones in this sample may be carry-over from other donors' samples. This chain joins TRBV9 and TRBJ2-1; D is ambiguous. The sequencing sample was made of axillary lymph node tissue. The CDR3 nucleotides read TGTGCCAGCAGCGAGCAGGTTTCGAATGAGCAGTTCTTC. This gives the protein CASSEQVSNEQFF.